This T cell receptor beta chain was sequenced during a study of T-cell memory formation after mild COVID-19. In the study overall: The study found TCR clusters largely donor specific.

From the 5' RACE reads, TCRdb called clonotypes with MiXCR, one entry per CDR3 protein. The top ten hold over 20% of the sample, which has around 320,000 distinct CDR3 sequences, over 11% seen once. The CDR3 runs to 18 residues. This clonotype was seen more than once but under ten times. Sequencing was done on a sample of PBMCs or a T cell subset sorted from them (not recorded which). This rearrangement joins TRBV21-1 to TRBJ2-4; the table gives TRBD1 as D, unverified against the DNA. TRBV21-1 constitutes a pseudogene. This clonotype originated in a man aged 18 to 29 who had mild COVID-19 (a few samples of this study predate the infection). Cell type and time point are not known. The CDR3 nucleotides read TGTGCCAGCAGCAAAGAGGGGGACACGGGACCGGCCAAAAACATTCAGTACTTC. Its protein product is CASSKEGDTGPAKNIQYF.